This T cell receptor beta chain came from a study of blood T cell repertoires in COVID-19. Across the study: T cells, B-cell-depleted T cells, or PBMCs provided the cDNA or gDNA that served as material.

The germline V gene has CDR1 KGHDR and CDR2 SFDVKD. Losses at the gene ends were 6 bases for V and 1 base for J; bases not matched to a gene: 13. The CDR3 consists of 18 residues. As handled by the study authors: How many nucleated cells were present was estimated from reference gene primer amplification. TCRdb keeps only in-frame clones here, not all; method: immunoSEQ multiplex PCR. V, J and clone size reflect that table, while D and trimming were determined from the DNA. The sample has 75,000 to 95,000 clones, more than 65% seen once. The V and J genes are TRBV24-1 and TRBJ2-2; 7 bases match TRBD2. The TCR sequence derives from a man aged 60 to 75 with acute or convalescent COVID-19. The sequenced sample was peripheral blood. The CDR3 DNA sequence: TGTGCCACCAGTTCTTTGAGGGGACTACTATTGAACACCGGGGAGCTGTTTTTT. This translates into CATSSLRGLLLNTGELFF.